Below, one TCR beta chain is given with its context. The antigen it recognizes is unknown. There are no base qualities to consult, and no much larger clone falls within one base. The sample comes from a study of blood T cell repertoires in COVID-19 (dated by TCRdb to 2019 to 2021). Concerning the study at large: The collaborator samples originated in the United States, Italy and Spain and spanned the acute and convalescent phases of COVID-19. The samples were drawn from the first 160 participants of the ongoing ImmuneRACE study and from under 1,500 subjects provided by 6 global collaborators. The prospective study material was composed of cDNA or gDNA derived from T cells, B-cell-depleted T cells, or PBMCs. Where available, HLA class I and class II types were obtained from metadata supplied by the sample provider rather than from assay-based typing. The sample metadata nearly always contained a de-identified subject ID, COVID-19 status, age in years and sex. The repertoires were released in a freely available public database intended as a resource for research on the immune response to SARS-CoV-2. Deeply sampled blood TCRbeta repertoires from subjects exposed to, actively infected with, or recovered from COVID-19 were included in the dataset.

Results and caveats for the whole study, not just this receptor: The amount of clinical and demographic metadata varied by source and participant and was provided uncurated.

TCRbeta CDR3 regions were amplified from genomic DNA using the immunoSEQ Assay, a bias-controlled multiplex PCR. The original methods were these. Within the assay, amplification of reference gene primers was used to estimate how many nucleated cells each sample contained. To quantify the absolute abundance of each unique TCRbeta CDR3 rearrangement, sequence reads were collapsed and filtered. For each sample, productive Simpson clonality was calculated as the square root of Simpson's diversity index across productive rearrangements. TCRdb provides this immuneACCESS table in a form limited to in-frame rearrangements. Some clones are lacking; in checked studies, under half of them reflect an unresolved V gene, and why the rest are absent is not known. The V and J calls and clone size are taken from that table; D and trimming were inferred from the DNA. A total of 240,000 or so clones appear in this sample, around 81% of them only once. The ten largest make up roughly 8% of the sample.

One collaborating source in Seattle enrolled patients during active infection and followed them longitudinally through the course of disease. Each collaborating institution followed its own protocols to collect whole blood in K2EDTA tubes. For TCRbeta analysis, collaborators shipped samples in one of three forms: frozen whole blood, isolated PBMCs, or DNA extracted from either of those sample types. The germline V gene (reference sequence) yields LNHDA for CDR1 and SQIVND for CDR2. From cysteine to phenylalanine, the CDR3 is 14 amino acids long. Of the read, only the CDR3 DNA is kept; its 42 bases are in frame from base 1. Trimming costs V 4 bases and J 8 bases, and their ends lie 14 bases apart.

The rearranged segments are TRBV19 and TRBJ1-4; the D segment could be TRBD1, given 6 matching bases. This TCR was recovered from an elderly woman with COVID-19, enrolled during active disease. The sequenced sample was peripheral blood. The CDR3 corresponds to CASSTTDRKEKLFF. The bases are TGTGCCAGTAGTACCACCGACAGGAAGGAAAAACTGTTTTTT.